The 18 T cell receptor beta chains reported below all come from one sample, sequenced in a study of T cell clusters in autoimmune cytopenias (dated by TCRdb to between 2017 and 2020). For each sample, TRB amplification used about 250 ng of peripheral blood genomic DNA, equal to around 34,000 genome equivalents. These reads were obtained on an Illumina MiSeq. TRB rearrangements were amplified by multiplex PCR following a touch-down protocol, with the TRB-A and TRB-B primer pools mixed in one tube. Based on TCRdb reprocessing of the reads, there is one entry per CDR3 protein sequence, and DNA is missing. This sample's clone table shows about 2,900 distinct CDR3 sequences. The top ten clonotypes cover approximately 10% of the sample. Material for sequencing was peripheral blood. These receptors all stem from a human donor with an autoimmune cytopenia or autoimmune hepatitis (not recorded which).

Its frequency marks this clonotype as medium-sized. The V gene is TRBV6-5, the J gene TRBJ1-2; the TCRdb D gene call, TRBD1, has no DNA to confirm it. Per the germline V gene, CDR1 is MNHEY and CDR2 is SVGAGI. This CDR3 has 13 amino acids. The CDR3 here is CASSRDSSYGYTF.

The chain is built from TRBV2 and TRBJ2-7; the TRBD1 assignment by TCRdb is unverifiable without DNA. The CDR3 is 12 residues long. The germline V gene encodes CDR1 SNHLY and CDR2 FYNNEI. The CDR3 sequence is CASRAGFREQYF.

The chain uses TRBV7-9 and TRBJ1-5; TCRdb returns TRBD1, unconfirmable since there is no DNA. Germline CDR1 and CDR2: SEHNR and FQNEAQ (reference sequence). This CDR3 has 14 amino acids. The CDR3 here is CASSLGGRNQPQHF.

This clonotype counts as medium-sized (0.01 to 0.1%) by frequency. The chain couples TRBV4-3 to TRBJ2-6; TCRdb outputs TRBD1, but without DNA this stays unchecked. This CDR3 spans 23 amino acids. The germline CDR1 and CDR2 sequences are LGHNA and YSLEER. CDR3 amino acids: CASSQDRMGSLWDTSSGANVLTF.

The chain recombines TRBV4-1 with TRBJ2-1. CDR1 MGHRA and CDR2 YSYEKL come from the germline V gene. This CDR3 is built from 16 residues. The CDR3 loop is CASSQGGRSSYNEQFF.

This rearrangement joins TRBV12-3 or TRBV12-4 to TRBJ2-5; checking the TCRdb D call of TRBD1 is not possible without DNA. The CDR3 covers 12 residues. The CDR3 sequence is CATNRGQETQYF.

Considering frequency, this clonotype is medium-sized. The chain recombines TRBV7-9 with TRBJ1-3. This CDR3 region has 15 residues. Germline-derived CDR1 and CDR2 are SEHNR and FQNEAQ (reference sequence). CDR3: CASSLGVRSGNTIYF.

Considering frequency, this clonotype is medium-sized (0.01 to 0.1%). This rearrangement joins TRBV6-5 to TRBJ1-5. CDR3 length: 13 residues. Germline V gene data show CDR1 as MNHEY and CDR2 as SVGAGI. This chain's CDR3 is CASSSQQNQPQHF.

This clonotype ranks as medium-sized (0.01 to 0.1%) in terms of frequency. The chain uses TRBV7-6 and TRBJ2-3; lacking DNA, the TRBD2 call made by TCRdb goes unchecked. The CDR3 spans 16 residues. CDR1 is SGHVS, CDR2 FNYEAQ, per germline. Here the CDR3 reads CASSSLAGGTTDTQYF.

This clonotype shows up as medium-sized by frequency. The genes are TRBV15 and TRBJ1-3. Germline CDR1 LNHNV, CDR2 YYDKDF (reference sequence). The CDR3 is made up of 15 amino acids. The CDR3 here is CATSRDANPGNTIYF.

The J gene is TRBJ2-2, the V gene TRBV11-3. The V gene's germline CDR1 is SGHNT and CDR2 YENEEA. This CDR3 is built from 12 residues. CDR3 residues: CASSLTAGELFF.

The chain has TRBV20-1 and TRBJ1-1; without DNA, the TCRdb call of TRBD1 cannot be checked. Germline CDR1 DFQATT, CDR2 SNEGSKA (reference sequence). The CDR3 extends over 20 amino acids. This CDR3 reads CSAREPKPDGRGPMNTEAFF.

The chain is built from TRBV27 and TRBJ1-1; the D gene TCRdb calls, TRBD1, cannot be checked with no DNA. The CDR3 extends over 18 amino acids. Germline V gene data show CDR1 as MNHEY and CDR2 as SMNVEV (reference sequence). CDR3 region: CASSWGGTGGSVNTEAFF.

By frequency, this clonotype is medium-sized. This CDR3 reads CASSYSGRERAYEQYF. V is TRBV6-5 and J is TRBJ2-7; TCRdb lists TRBD2, though no DNA is available to test this call. This CDR3 region has 16 residues. The V gene's germline CDR1 is MNHEY and CDR2 SVGAGI.

This clonotype is labeled medium-sized based on frequency. V and J are TRBV4-3 and TRBJ2-3. Germline CDR1 LGHNA, CDR2 YSLEER. The CDR3 spans 14 residues. Here the CDR3 reads CASSQGSRTDTQYF.

This rearrangement joins TRBV20-1 to TRBJ1-2. CDR3 length: 12 residues. Germline CDR1 is DFQATT and CDR2 is SNEGSKA (reference sequence). CDR3 sequence reads: CSASVENYGYTF.

This chain uses TRBV27 with TRBJ1-1; TCRdb picks TRBD1, but there is no DNA to check that call. This CDR3 is built from 13 residues. Germline V lookup: CDR1 MNHEY, CDR2 SMNVEV (reference sequence). CDR3 in amino acids: CASSLGGGTEAFF.

This clonotype is identified as large from frequency. The chain combines TRBV29-1 with TRBJ2-1; TCRdb reports TRBD2, a call that lacks DNA to check it against. The CDR3 totals 14 residues. From germline, CDR1 is SQVTM and CDR2 ANQGSEA. This CDR3 is CSVDTSGPLGEQFF.